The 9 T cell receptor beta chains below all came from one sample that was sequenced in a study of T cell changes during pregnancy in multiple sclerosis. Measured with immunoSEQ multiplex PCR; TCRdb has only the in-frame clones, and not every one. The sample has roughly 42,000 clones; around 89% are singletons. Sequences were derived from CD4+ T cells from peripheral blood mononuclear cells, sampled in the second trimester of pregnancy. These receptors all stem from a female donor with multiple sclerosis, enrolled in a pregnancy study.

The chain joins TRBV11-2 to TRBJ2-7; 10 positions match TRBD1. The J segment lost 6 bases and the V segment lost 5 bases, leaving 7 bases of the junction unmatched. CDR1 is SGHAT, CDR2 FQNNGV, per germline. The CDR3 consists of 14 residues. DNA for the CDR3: TGTGCCAGCAGCGCAGACAGGGGGCTGTTCGAGCAGTACTTC. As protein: CASSADRGLFEQYF.

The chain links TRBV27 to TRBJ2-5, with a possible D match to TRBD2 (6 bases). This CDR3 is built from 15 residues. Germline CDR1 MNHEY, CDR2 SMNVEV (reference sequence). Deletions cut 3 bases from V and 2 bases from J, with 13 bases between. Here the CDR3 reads CASSFGLAGQETQYF. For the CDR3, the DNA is TGTGCCAGCAGTTTTGGGTTGGCGGGACAAGAGACCCAGTACTTC.

CDR3 sequence (DNA): TGTGCCAGCAGCTTAGTCTTTAGTAGCGGGAGGGGAGCAGATACGCAGTATTTT. Its protein is CASSLVFSSGRGADTQYF. The chain recombines TRBV7-2 with TRBJ2-3; 11 nucleotides align to TRBD2. After removal of 1 base from V and 4 bases from J, the junction contained 10 bases not matched to a gene. The germline V gene encodes CDR1 SGHTA and CDR2 FQGNSA. The CDR3 loop spans 18 amino acids. The whole variable domain, remainder taken from reference TRBV7-2 and TRBJ2-3, is GAGVSQSPSNKVTEKGKDVELRCDPISGHTALYWYRQSLGQGLEFLIYFQGNSAPDKSGLPSDRFSAERTGGSVSTLTIQRTQQEDSAVYLCASSLVFSSGRGADTQYFGPGTRLTVL.

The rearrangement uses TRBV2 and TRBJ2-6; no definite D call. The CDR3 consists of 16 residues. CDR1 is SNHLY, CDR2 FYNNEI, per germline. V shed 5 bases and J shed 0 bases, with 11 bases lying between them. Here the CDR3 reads CASSPDGASGANVLTF. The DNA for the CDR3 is TGTGCCAGCAGTCCAGACGGAGCCTCTGGGGCCAACGTCCTGACTTTC.

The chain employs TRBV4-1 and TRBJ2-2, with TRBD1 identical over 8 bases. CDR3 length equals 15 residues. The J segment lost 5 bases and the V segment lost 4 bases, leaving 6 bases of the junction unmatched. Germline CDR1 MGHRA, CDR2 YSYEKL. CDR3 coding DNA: TGCGCCAGCAGCCCCAGCACAGGGGGAACCGGGGAGCTGTTTTTT. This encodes CASSPSTGGTGELFF.

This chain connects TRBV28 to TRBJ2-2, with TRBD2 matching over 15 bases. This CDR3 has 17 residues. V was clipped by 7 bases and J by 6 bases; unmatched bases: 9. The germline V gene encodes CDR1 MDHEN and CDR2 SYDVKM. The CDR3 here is CASTPLGLAGGAGELFF. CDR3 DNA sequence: TGTGCCAGCACTCCCCTCGGACTAGCGGGAGGGGCCGGGGAGCTGTTTTTT. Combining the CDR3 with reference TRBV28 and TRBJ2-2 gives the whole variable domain DVKVTQSSRYLVKRTGEKVFLECVQDMDHENMFWYRQDPGLGLRLIYFSYDVKMKEKGDIPEGYSVSREKKERFSLILESASTNQTSMYLCASTPLGLAGGAGELFFGEGSRLTVL.

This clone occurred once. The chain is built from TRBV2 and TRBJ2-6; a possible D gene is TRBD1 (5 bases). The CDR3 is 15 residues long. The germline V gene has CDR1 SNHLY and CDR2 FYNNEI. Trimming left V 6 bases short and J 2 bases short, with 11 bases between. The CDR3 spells CASRVAGTGANVLTF. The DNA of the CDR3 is TGTGCCAGCAGAGTAGCAGGGACTGGGGCCAACGTCCTGACTTTC.

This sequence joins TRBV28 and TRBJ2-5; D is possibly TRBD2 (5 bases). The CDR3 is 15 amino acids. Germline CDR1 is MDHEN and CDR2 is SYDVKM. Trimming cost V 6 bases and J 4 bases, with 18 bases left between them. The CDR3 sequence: CASSPGGGRGETQYF. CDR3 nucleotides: TGTGCCAGCAGCCCCGGAGGAGGACGGGGAGAGACCCAGTACTTC.

CDR3 residues: CASRLQETQYF. Written as DNA, the CDR3 is TGTGCCAGTAGACTGCAAGAGACCCAGTACTTC. The chain uses TRBV19 and TRBJ2-5; no definite D call. The CDR3 contains 11 residues. The ends were cut back, 6 bases at V and 2 bases at J, with 4 bases in the middle. Germline-derived CDR1 and CDR2 are LNHDA and SQIVND (reference sequence). Complete variable domain (other parts from reference TRBV19 and TRBJ2-5): DGGITQSPKYLFRKEGQNVTLSCEQNLNHDAMYWYRQDPGQGLRLIYYSQIVNDFQKGDIAEGYSVSREKKESFPLTVTSAQKNPTAFYLCASRLQETQYFGPGTRLLVL.